This T cell receptor (beta chain) is drawn from a study of shared clonotypes between healthy human individuals. Study-wide results and caveats: The study's rarefaction showed incomplete sorted-subset sequencing despite large depth. Clonotype sharing among donors was expected to depend on sequencing depth. Some clonotypes were shared by all four sorted-subset donors, while others were not shared. The non-shared ones had lower generation probabilities than the shared ones.

In regard to this clone: The antigen remains unidentified.

Sequenced by immunoSEQ multiplex PCR; TCRdb stores in-frame clones only, minus some. The sample holds about 1 million clones; 75% to 85% are singletons and the top ten take about 0.52%. Trimming shortened V by 3 bases and J by 5 bases, and 11 bases separated the two germline ends. Germline lookup yields CDR1 SGHTA and CDR2 FQGNSA. The CDR3 is made up of 14 amino acids. The chain is built from TRBV7-2 and TRBJ2-1; a possible D gene is TRBD2 (5 bases). The origin of this receptor is a young man in good health. Some clones in this sample may be carry-over from other donors' samples. Material: memory CD4+ T cells from PBMCs. Subset defined: CD45RA-negative fraction. The CDR3: CASSFLLAHNEQFF. CDR3 nucleotide sequence: TGTGCCAGCAGCTTTCTTCTAGCACACAATGAGCAGTTCTTC.